Listed here are 22 T cell receptor beta chains from one sample, sequenced in a study of neoadjuvant anti-PD-1 for oral cavity cancer. Sequenced by immunoSEQ multiplex PCR; TCRdb stores in-frame clones only, minus some. The sample includes some 15,000 clones, around 64% of them seen just once. Source: PBMCs, taken before nivolumab (anti-PD-1) treatment. These receptors all come from a person aged 40 to 85 with oral cavity squamous cell carcinoma.

The chain is built from TRBV5-6 and TRBJ1-5, with TRBD1 matching over 7 bases. Per the germline V gene, CDR1 is SGHDT and CDR2 is YYEEEE. J was trimmed by 7 bases and V by 4 bases; bases with no gene match: 8. CDR3 size: 14 residues. CDR3 loop: CASSPGLGGQPQHF. Written as DNA, the CDR3 is TGTGCCAGCAGCCCTGGGCTAGGGGGCCAGCCCCAGCATTTT.

The chain links TRBV6-1 to TRBJ2-7; weak D call: TRBD1 (5 bases). The V and J ends lost 6 bases and 3 bases respectively, with 18 bases between them. This CDR3 has 15 amino acids. Germline assignment: CDR1 MNHNS and CDR2 SASEGT. CDR3 in DNA: TGTGCCAGCAGCCGCATGAGTACAGGAAACTACGAGCAGTACTTC. Its translation is CASSRMSTGNYEQYF.

The chain is built from TRBV6-5 and TRBJ2-3; D could derive from TRBD1 or TRBD2 (6 bases each). Looked up from germline, CDR1 is MNHEY and CDR2 is SVGAGI. The CDR3 loop spans 15 amino acids. V shed 10 bases and J shed 2 bases, with 19 bases lying between them. CDR3 nucleotides: TGTGCCACCATGGGGGGCGGAAGGCACACAGATACGCAGTATTTT. Its translation is CATMGGGRHTDTQYF.

The table lists this clone with a count of one. This chain uses TRBV10-2 with TRBJ2-3; perhaps TRBD2 as D (6 bases). Germline V gene lookup returns CDR1 WSHSY and CDR2 SAAADI. The CDR3 consists of 13 residues. Trimming pared 6 bases from V and 2 bases from J, leaving 9 bases between. The CDR3 nucleotides are TGCGCCAGCAGAGGGACTTACACAGATACGCAGTATTTT. This sequence encodes CASRGTYTDTQYF.

This chain joins TRBV2 and TRBJ2-6; D unclear. The V end lost 5 bases, the J end lost 4 bases, and 9 bases lay between the germline ends. Germline CDR1 and CDR2: SNHLY and FYNNEI. The CDR3 has 14 residues. The CDR3 spells CASSPLGGANVLTF. Written as DNA, the CDR3 is TGTGCCAGCAGTCCCCTCGGAGGGGCCAACGTCCTGACTTTC.

The chain joins TRBV2 to TRBJ2-7; no reliable D call. The germline CDR1 and CDR2 sequences are SNHLY and FYNNEI. The CDR3 is made up of 11 amino acids. V was shortened by 7 bases and J by 7 bases, with 11 bases between the two germline ends. The CDR3 region is CASTGSVEQYF. The CDR3 region has the DNA TGTGCCAGCACCGGCTCGGTAGAGCAGTACTTC.

The chain is built from TRBV7-6 and TRBJ2-7, with TRBD2 matching over 9 bases. With 5 bases clipped from V and 1 base from J, the junction kept 12 bases outside the gene matches. The CDR3 contains 17 residues. The V gene's germline CDR1 is SGHVS and CDR2 FNYEAQ. The CDR3 nucleotides read TGTGCCAGCAGCCTGGTAGCTAGCGGGACCTTATCCTACGAGCAGTACTTC. Amino acids: CASSLVASGTLSYEQYF.

This chain uses TRBV6-5 with TRBJ1-5; D perhaps matches TRBD1 (5 bases). The V gene lost 2 bases and the J gene lost 5 bases, with 13 bases spanning the gap. Germline values: CDR1 MNHEY, CDR2 SVGAGI. This CDR3 is built from 15 residues. The CDR3 reads CASSYQGLSYQPQHF. The CDR3 DNA follows: TGTGCCAGCAGTTACCAGGGCCTCTCATATCAGCCCCAGCATTTT.

This clone was found a few times. V gene TRBV19 combines with J gene TRBJ2-1; TRBD2 agrees at 12 bases. The CDR3 loop spans 16 amino acids. The germline CDR1 and CDR2 sequences are LNHDA and SQIVND (reference sequence). The V segment lost 5 bases and the J segment 2 bases; nucleotides outside the gene matches: 4. The CDR3 is CASSVWTSGTYNEQFF. The CDR3 DNA reads as TGTGCCAGTAGTGTTTGGACTAGCGGGACCTACAATGAGCAGTTCTTC.

This clone occurred a few times. This chain connects TRBV7-9 to TRBJ2-7, with D possibly TRBD2 on 5 matching bases. The CDR3 loop spans 12 amino acids. Trimming cost V 3 bases and J 6 bases, with 9 bases left between them. The germline CDR1 and CDR2 sequences are SEHNR and FQNEAQ (reference sequence). For the CDR3, the DNA is TGTGCCAGCAGCTTCAGCGAGGGCGAGCAGTACTTC. Amino acids: CASSFSEGEQYF.

The chain has TRBV5-6 and TRBJ1-2, with TRBD1 matching over 10 bases. CDR1 is SGHDT, CDR2 YYEEEE, per germline. Losses at the gene ends were 4 bases for V and 6 bases for J; bases not matched to a gene: 3. The CDR3 is 13 residues long. The CDR3 loop reads CASSHGTGDGYTF. The CDR3, as DNA: TGTGCCAGCAGCCACGGGACAGGGGATGGCTACACCTTC.

The rearrangement links TRBV4-1 to TRBJ1-5, with TRBD1 matching over 8 bases. Germline V gives CDR1 MGHRA, CDR2 YSYEKL. The CDR3 consists of 16 residues. With V trimmed by 1 base and J by 7 bases, 9 bases remained unmatched. CDR3 nucleotide sequence: TGCGCCAGCAGCCAAGGGGGGCAGGGGGCAAAGCAGCCCCAGCATTTT. Its protein is CASSQGGQGAKQPQHF.

The chain recombines TRBV10-2 with TRBJ2-3, with D possibly called TRBD1 or TRBD2 (5 bases each). Germline V gene lookup returns CDR1 WSHSY and CDR2 SAAADI. CDR3 length equals 16 residues. V was trimmed by 8 bases and J by 0 bases, leaving 18 bases between them. The CDR3 coding sequence is TGCGCCAGCCTTGATGGGACCAAACGTAGCACAGATACGCAGTATTTT. Protein product: CASLDGTKRSTDTQYF.

V gene TRBV27 combines with J gene TRBJ2-2; maybe TRBD1 (7 bases). The V gene lost 6 bases and the J gene lost 6 bases, with 14 bases spanning the gap. The CDR3 runs to 14 residues. The germline gives CDR1 MNHEY, CDR2 SMNVEV (reference sequence). The CDR3 spells CASRPGQRAGELFF. The CDR3 coding sequence is TGTGCCAGCAGGCCGGGACAGCGGGCCGGGGAGCTGTTTTTT.

The CDR3 protein is CASSLKAGLWEQYF. CDR3 bases: TGTGCCAGCAGCTTAAAGGCAGGGTTATGGGAGCAGTACTTC. This sequence joins TRBV7-9 and TRBJ2-7, with a tentative D call TRBD1 (5 bases). The CDR3 runs 14 residues. With 2 bases removed from V and 7 bases from J, the gap between germline ends came to 15 bases. CDR1 is SEHNR, CDR2 FQNEAQ, per germline (reference sequence).

This clone has a single count. DNA for the CDR3: TGTGCCAGCAGGCGCTACAATGAGCAGTTCTTC. Its translation is CASRRYNEQFF. The chain couples TRBV2 to TRBJ2-1, with D uncertain. CDR3 length equals 11 residues. Per the germline V gene, CDR1 is SNHLY and CDR2 is FYNNEI. Trimming took 6 bases from V and 3 from J, leaving 3 bases between them.

The chain recombines TRBV30 with TRBJ2-4, with D possibly matching TRBD2 (6 bases). Germline CDR1 reads GTSNPN; CDR2 reads SVGIG (reference sequence). V lost 0 bases, J lost 6 bases, and 12 bases lay in between. The CDR3 spans 14 residues. CDR3 sequence reads: CAWSVAGSPNIQYF. CDR3 bases: TGTGCCTGGAGTGTTGCGGGGAGCCCAAACATTCAGTACTTC. The full variable domain, its missing parts supplied by reference TRBV30 and TRBJ2-4, is SQTIHQWPATLVQPVGSPLSLECTVEGTSNPNLYWYRQAAGRGLQLLFYSVGIGQISSEVPQNLSASRPQDRQFILSSKKLLLSDSGFYLCAWSVAGSPNIQYFGAGTRLSVL.

The rearrangement joins TRBV6-6 to TRBJ1-1; 9 bases map to TRBD1. V gave up 6 bases and J gave up 12 bases; unmatched junction bases: 8. This CDR3 has 12 residues. Germline V gives CDR1 MNHNY, CDR2 SVGAGI (reference sequence). The CDR3 DNA reads TGTGCCAGCAGCCCCGGACAGGGGACAACTTTCTTT. It encodes CASSPGQGTTFF.

The chain has TRBV19 and TRBJ2-2, with D uncertain. This CDR3 has 14 residues. V lost 8 bases and J lost 2, with 12 bases in between. Germline V gene sequence: CDR1 LNHDA, CDR2 SQIVND (reference sequence). The CDR3 is CASSPGGNTGELFF. DNA of the CDR3: TGTGCCAGTTCTCCCGGTGGAAACACCGGGGAGCTGTTTTTT.

V is TRBV9 and J is TRBJ2-5, with 9 bases fitting TRBD1. Per the germline V gene, CDR1 is SGDLS and CDR2 is YYNGEE. Trimming removed 5 bases from V and 5 bases from J; junction bases left unmatched: 7. The CDR3 covers 14 residues. CDR3 sequence: CASSLGQGGETQYF. CDR3 DNA sequence: TGTGCCAGCAGTTTGGGACAGGGTGGGGAGACCCAGTACTTC.

V usage is TRBV5-4 and J usage is TRBJ2-7; the match to TRBD2 covers 10 bases. The CDR3 runs 14 residues. Germline loops: CDR1 SGHNT, CDR2 YYREEE (reference sequence). With V trimmed by 4 bases and J by 6 bases, 7 bases remained unmatched. CDR3 sequence reads: CASSPGTSAREQYF. CDR3 sequence (DNA): TGTGCCAGCAGCCCGGGGACTAGCGCGCGCGAGCAGTACTTC.

The chain carries TRBV27 and TRBJ1-2; D is perhaps TRBD1 (5 bases). The germline V gene encodes CDR1 MNHEY and CDR2 SMNVEV (reference sequence). The V gene lost 3 bases and the J gene lost 4 bases, with 12 bases spanning the gap. CDR3 length: 14 amino acids. The CDR3 sequence is CASSFQRGGYGYTF. CDR3 DNA sequence: TGTGCCAGCAGTTTCCAAAGGGGTGGCTATGGCTACACCTTC.